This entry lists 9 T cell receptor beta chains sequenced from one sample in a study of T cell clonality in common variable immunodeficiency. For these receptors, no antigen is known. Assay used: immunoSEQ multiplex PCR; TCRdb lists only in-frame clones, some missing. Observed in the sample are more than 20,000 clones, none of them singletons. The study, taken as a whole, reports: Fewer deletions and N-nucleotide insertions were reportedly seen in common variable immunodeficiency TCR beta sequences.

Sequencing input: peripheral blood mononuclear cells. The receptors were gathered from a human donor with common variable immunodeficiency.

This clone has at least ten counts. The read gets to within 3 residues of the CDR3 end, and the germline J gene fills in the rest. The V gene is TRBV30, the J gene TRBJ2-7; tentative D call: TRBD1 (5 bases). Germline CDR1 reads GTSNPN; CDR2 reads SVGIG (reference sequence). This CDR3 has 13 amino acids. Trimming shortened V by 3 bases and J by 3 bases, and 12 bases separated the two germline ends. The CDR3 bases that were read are TGTGCCTGGAGCCTCGACAGCAGCTACGAG. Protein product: CAWSLDSSYE. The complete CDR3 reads CAWSLDSSYEQYF.

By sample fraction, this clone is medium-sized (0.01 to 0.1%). This CDR3 is CSVAASGVLYEQYF. CDR3 DNA (partial): TGCAGCGTTGCGGCTAGCGGGGTCCTGTACGAG. This rearrangement joins TRBV29-1 to TRBJ2-7, with TRBD2 identical over 9 bases. The observed sequence ends 3 residues before the CDR3 terminus, with the missing tail filled in from the germline J gene. With V trimmed by 4 bases and J by 4 bases, 8 bases remained unmatched. The CDR3 covers 14 residues. CDR1 SQVTM and CDR2 ANQGSEA come from the germline V gene.

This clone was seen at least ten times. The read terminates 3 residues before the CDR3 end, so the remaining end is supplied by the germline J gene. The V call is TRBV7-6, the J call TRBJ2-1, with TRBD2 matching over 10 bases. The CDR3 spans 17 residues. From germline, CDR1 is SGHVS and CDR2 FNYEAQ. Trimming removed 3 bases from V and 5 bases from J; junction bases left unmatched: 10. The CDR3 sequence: CASSFTILAGGNNEQFF. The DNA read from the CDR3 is TGTGCCAGCAGCTTCACGATATTAGCGGGGGGAAACAATGAG.

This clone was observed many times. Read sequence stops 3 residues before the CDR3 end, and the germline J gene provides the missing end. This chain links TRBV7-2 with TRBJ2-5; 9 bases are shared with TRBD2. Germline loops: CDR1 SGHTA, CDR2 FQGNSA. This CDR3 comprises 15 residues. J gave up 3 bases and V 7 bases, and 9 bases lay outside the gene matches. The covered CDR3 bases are TGTGCCAGCACCCCCCCGACTAGCGGTAAAGAGACC. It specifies CASTPPTSGKET. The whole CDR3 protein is CASTPPTSGKETQYF. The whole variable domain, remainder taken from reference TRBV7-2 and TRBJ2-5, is GAGVSQSPSNKVTEKGKDVELRCDPISGHTALYWYRQSLGQGLEFLIYFQGNSAPDKSGLPSDRFSAERTGGSVSTLTIQRTQQEDSAVYLCASTPPTSGKETQYFGPGTRLLVL.

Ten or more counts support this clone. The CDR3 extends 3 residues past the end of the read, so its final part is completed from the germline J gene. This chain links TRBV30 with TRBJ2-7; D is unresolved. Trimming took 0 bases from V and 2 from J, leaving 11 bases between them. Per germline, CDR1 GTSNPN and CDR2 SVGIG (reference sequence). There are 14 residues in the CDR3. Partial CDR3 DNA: TGTGCCTGGAGTGTACCGCGGTTCGCCTACGAG. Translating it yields CAWSVPRFAYE. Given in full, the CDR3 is CAWSVPRFAYEQYF. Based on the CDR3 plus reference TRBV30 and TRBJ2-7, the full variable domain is SQTIHQWPATLVQPVGSPLSLECTVEGTSNPNLYWYRQAAGRGLQLLFYSVGIGQISSEVPQNLSASRPQDRQFILSSKKLLLSDSGFYLCAWSVPRFAYEQYFGPGTRLTVT.

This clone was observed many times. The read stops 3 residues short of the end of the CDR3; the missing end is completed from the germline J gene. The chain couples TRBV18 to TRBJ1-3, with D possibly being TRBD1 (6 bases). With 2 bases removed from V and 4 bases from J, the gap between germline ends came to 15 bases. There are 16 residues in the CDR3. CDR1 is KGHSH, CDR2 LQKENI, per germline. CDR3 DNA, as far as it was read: TGTGCCAGCTCACCATCCGGGACACGAGGGGGAAACACC. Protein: CASSPSGTRGGNT. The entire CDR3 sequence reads CASSPSGTRGGNTIYF.

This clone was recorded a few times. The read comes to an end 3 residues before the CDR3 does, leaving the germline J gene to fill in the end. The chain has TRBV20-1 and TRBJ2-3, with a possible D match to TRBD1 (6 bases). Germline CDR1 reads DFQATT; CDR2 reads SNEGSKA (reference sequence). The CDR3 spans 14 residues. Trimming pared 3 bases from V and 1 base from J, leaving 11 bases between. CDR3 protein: CSASSRTGTDTQYF. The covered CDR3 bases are TGCAGTGCTAGTTCCCGGACAGGCACAGATACG.

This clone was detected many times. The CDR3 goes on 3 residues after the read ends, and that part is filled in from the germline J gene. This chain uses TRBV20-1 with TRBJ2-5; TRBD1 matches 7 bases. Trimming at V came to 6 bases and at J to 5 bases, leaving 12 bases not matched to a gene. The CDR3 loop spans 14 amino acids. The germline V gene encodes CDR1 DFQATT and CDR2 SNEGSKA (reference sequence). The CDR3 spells CSAFDRVLGETQYF. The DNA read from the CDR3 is TGCAGTGCCTTCGACAGGGTGTTGGGCGAGACC.

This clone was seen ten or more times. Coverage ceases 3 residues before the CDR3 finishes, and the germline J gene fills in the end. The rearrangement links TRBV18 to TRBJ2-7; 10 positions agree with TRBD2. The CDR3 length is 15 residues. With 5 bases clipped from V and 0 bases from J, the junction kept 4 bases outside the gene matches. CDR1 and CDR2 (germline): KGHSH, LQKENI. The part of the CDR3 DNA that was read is TGTGCCAGCTCAGGTAGCGGGGGGAACTCCTACGAG. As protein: CASSGSGGNSYE. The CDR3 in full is CASSGSGGNSYEQYF.